Presented here are 21 T cell receptor beta chains from one specimen sequenced in a study of T cell repertoires in cytomegalovirus infection. TCRdb re-called the reads through MiXCR, storing one row per CDR3 protein. Here the sample spans around 440,000 distinct CDR3 sequences, around 11% being singletons. Source material: PBMCs. All receptors derive from a human donor in good health (CMV status not recorded). Some clones in this sample may be carry-over from other donors' samples.

This clonotype has at least ten counts. This chain connects TRBV12-3 or TRBV12-4 to TRBJ1-2, with 10 bases aligning to TRBD1. The CDR3 spans 16 residues. J was trimmed by 6 bases and V by 6 bases; bases with no gene match: 13. CDR3 nucleotide sequence: TGTGCCAGCAGCCGTCCCCCCGGGACAGGGGCGAATGGCTACACCTTC. The encoded protein is CASSRPPGTGANGYTF.

This clonotype has a handful of counts. The J gene is TRBJ1-2, the V gene TRBV14; the D is unclear. With 6 bases removed from V and 5 bases from J, the gap between germline ends came to 22 bases. Germline V gene sequence: CDR1 SGHDN, CDR2 FVKESK. CDR3 length: 16 residues. CDR3 in amino acids: CASSRSLSSTPYGYTF. CDR3 nucleotide sequence: TGTGCCAGCAGTCGAAGCTTGTCCTCCACCCCATATGGCTACACCTTC. The full variable domain, with the rest looked up from reference TRBV14 and TRBJ1-2, is EAGVTQFPSHSVIEKGQTVTLRCDPISGHDNLYWYRRVMGKEIKFLLHFVKESKQDESGMPNNRFLAERTGGTYSTLKVQPAELEDSGVYFCASSRSLSSTPYGYTFGSGTRLTVV.

In its sample, this clonotype was seen once. The chain carries TRBV5-5 and TRBJ2-7; 11 nucleotides agree with TRBD2. This CDR3 contains 15 residues. The germline CDR1 and CDR2 sequences are SGHKS and YYEKEE (reference sequence). After removal of 4 bases from V and 2 bases from J, the junction contained 5 bases not matched to a gene. DNA for the CDR3: TGTGCCAGCAGCAGGACTAGCGGGTCCACCTACGAGCAGTACTTC. Translated, it gives CASSRTSGSTYEQYF.

The sample holds many counts of this clonotype. The chain combines TRBV19 with TRBJ1-6; 10 bases match TRBD1. CDR3 length equals 20 residues. V lost 5 bases, J lost 0 bases, and 13 bases stayed unmatched. CDR1 and CDR2 (germline): LNHDA, SQIVND (reference sequence). CDR3 nucleotides: TGTGCCAGTAGTGTCCGTCCGGGACAGGGGCCTAGCTCCTATAATTCACCCCTCCACTTT. As protein: CASSVRPGQGPSSYNSPLHF.

The chain links TRBV28 to TRBJ2-1, with 14 bases identical to TRBD2. The CDR3 consists of 18 residues. Unmatched junction bases numbered 8, after V lost 5 bases and J lost 2 bases. CDR1 MDHEN and CDR2 SYDVKM come from the germline V gene. CDR3 region: CASSRRTSGRITYNEQFF. For the CDR3, the DNA is TGTGCCAGCAGTCGACGGACTAGCGGGAGGATCACCTACAATGAGCAGTTCTTC.

The chain recombines TRBV29-1 with TRBJ2-5; D may be TRBD2 (6 bases). V was pared by 2 bases and J by 5 bases, with 15 bases between. The CDR3 extends over 14 amino acids. Per germline, CDR1 SQVTM and CDR2 ANQGSEA. The CDR3 region has the DNA TGCAGCGTTGAACTAGCGCGGGTTTTGGAGACCCAGTACTTC. As protein: CSVELARVLETQYF.

The chain links TRBV9 to TRBJ2-3; D uncertain. The germline V gene has CDR1 SGDLS and CDR2 YYNGEE. V lost 1 base to trimming and J lost 4 bases, with 10 bases between them. The length of the CDR3 is 14 residues. The CDR3 sequence: CASSVSNVADTQYF. DNA of the CDR3: TGTGCCAGCAGCGTAAGTAACGTGGCAGATACGCAGTATTTT.

This clonotype appeared many times. This chain joins TRBV12-5 and TRBJ1-5, with D unclear. Germline CDR1 and CDR2: LGHNT and FRNRAP. V dropped 2 bases and J dropped 2 bases, with 7 bases sitting between them. CDR3 length: 14 residues. This chain's CDR3 is CASGLLPGNQPQHF. The CDR3 DNA reads TGTGCTAGTGGTTTGCTACCGGGCAATCAGCCCCAGCATTTT. The variable domain in full, with the rest retrieved from reference TRBV12-5 and TRBJ1-5, is DARVTQTPRHKVTEMGQEVTMRCQPILGHNTVFWYRQTMMQGLELLAYFRNRAPLDDSGMPKDRFSAEMPDATLATLKIQPSEPRDSAVYFCASGLLPGNQPQHFGDGTRLSIL.

This clonotype was observed at least ten times. The CDR3 is CASSLEGANEQFF. CDR3 nucleotides: TGTGCCAGCAGCTTGGAAGGTGCCAATGAGCAGTTCTTC. V and J are TRBV11-2 and TRBJ2-1, with D unresolved. The ends were cut back, 3 bases at V and 6 bases at J, with 9 bases in the middle. The CDR3 sequence is 13 residues long. Germline V gene sequence: CDR1 SGHAT, CDR2 FQNNGV. Complete variable domain (other parts from reference TRBV11-2 and TRBJ2-1): EAGVAQSPRYKIIEKRQSVAFWCNPISGHATLYWYQQILGQGPKLLIQFQNNGVVDDSQLPKDRFSAERLKGVDSTLKIQPAKLEDSAVYLCASSLEGANEQFFGPGTRLTVL.

The chain has TRBV15 and TRBJ2-3, with D perhaps TRBD1 or TRBD2 (5 bases each). The germline V gene encodes CDR1 LNHNV and CDR2 YYDKDF (reference sequence). The CDR3 contains 14 residues. V was shortened by 1 base and J by 2 bases, with 7 bases between the two germline ends. CDR3 DNA: TGTGCCACCAGCAGAGCCGGGGCCACAGATACGCAGTATTTT. Encoded protein: CATSRAGATDTQYF.

About this clonotype: A much larger clone lies one base from this, so it may be a read error. The rearrangement links TRBV7-8 to TRBJ2-1, with TRBD2 identical over 9 bases. The CDR3 sequence is 15 residues long. Germline trimming cut 2 bases from V and 5 bases from J; bases unmatched to any gene: 4. The germline V gene has CDR1 SGHVS and CDR2 FQNEAQ. The chain's CDR3 is CASSLSSGRHNEQFF. In DNA form, the CDR3 reads TGTGCCAGCAGCTTAAGTAGCGGGAGACACAATGAGCAGTTCTTC.

This clonotype was seen many times. This chain joins TRBV7-6 and TRBJ1-4; D unresolved. CDR3 size: 15 residues. CDR1 and CDR2 (germline): SGHVS, FNYEAQ. Trimming removed 1 base from V and 7 bases from J, with 13 bases in between. The CDR3 nucleotides read TGTGCCAGCAGCTTAGGGACCGTTACGGGTGAAAAACTGTTTTTT. This translates into CASSLGTVTGEKLFF.

This clonotype was picked up a small number of times. The chain joins TRBV19 to TRBJ2-2, with TRBD1 as a possible D gene (6 bases). The CDR3 is 16 amino acids. V was pared by 5 bases and J by 4 bases, with 17 bases between. The germline V gene has CDR1 LNHDA and CDR2 SQIVND (reference sequence). Here the CDR3 reads CASSSILRGFTGELFF. For the CDR3, the DNA is TGTGCCAGTAGTTCGATCCTCAGGGGTTTCACCGGGGAGCTGTTTTTT.

Many counts were recorded for this clonotype. The chain carries TRBV5-6 and TRBJ2-1, with D perhaps matching TRBD2 (7 bases). Trimming removed 3 bases at V and 2 bases at J, with 15 bases between. Germline CDR1 SGHDT, CDR2 YYEEEE. This CDR3 contains 16 residues. The CDR3 DNA sequence: TGTGCCAGCAGCTCTCAAGGGGGAGGGCCCTACAATGAGCAGTTCTTC. This encodes CASSSQGGGPYNEQFF. Full variable domain (remainder filled in from reference TRBV5-6 and TRBJ2-1): DAGVTQSPTHLIKTRGQQVTLRCSPKSGHDTVSWYQQALGQGPQFIFQYYEEEERQRGNFPDRFSGHQFPNYSSELNVNALLLGDSALYLCASSSQGGGPYNEQFFGPGTRLTVL.

Many counts were recorded for this clonotype. The chain employs TRBV5-1 and TRBJ1-2; TRBD1 aligns across 7 bases. V gave up 0 bases and J gave up 8 bases; unmatched junction bases: 10. Looked up from germline, CDR1 is SGHRS and CDR2 is YFSETQ. The CDR3 has 15 amino acids. The CDR3 sequence: CASSLVSGGFTGYTF. The CDR3 DNA follows: TGCGCCAGCAGCTTGGTTTCAGGGGGTTTTACGGGCTACACCTTC.

This clonotype was observed many times. CDR3 sequence: CSATDGQAKYSPLHF. CDR3 DNA: TGCAGTGCCACTGACGGACAGGCAAAATATTCACCCCTCCACTTT. V and J are TRBV20-1 and TRBJ1-6; TRBD1 matches at 7 bases. The CDR3 has 15 residues. Per the germline V gene, CDR1 is DFQATT and CDR2 is SNEGSKA (reference sequence). With 6 bases clipped from V and 8 bases from J, the junction kept 13 bases outside the gene matches.

CDR3 sequence: CASTIGGSYSYNEQFF. For the CDR3, the DNA is TGTGCCAGCACCATTGGGGGGAGCTACTCCTACAATGAGCAGTTCTTC. The chain uses TRBV7-9 and TRBJ2-1; possible D gene TRBD2, 6 bases. Between the trimmed V and J ends, which lost 7 bases and 0 bases, there was a span of 16 bases. The germline V gene has CDR1 SEHNR and CDR2 FQNEAQ (reference sequence). The CDR3 consists of 16 residues.

At least ten counts were recorded for this clonotype. The CDR3 sequence: CAISPTGANNEQFF. CDR3 coding DNA: TGTGCCATCAGTCCGACGGGGGCCAACAATGAGCAGTTCTTC. The chain recombines TRBV10-3 with TRBJ2-1, with D perhaps matching TRBD1 or TRBD2 (6 bases each). Germline loops: CDR1 ENHRY, CDR2 SYGVKD. V gave up 5 bases and J gave up 5 bases, with 13 bases separating them. This CDR3 comprises 14 residues.

This clonotype was seen repeatedly, ten times or more. The chain joins TRBV6-5 to TRBJ2-5; D unresolved. Germline loops: CDR1 MNHEY, CDR2 SVGAGI. The CDR3 spans 13 residues. With 0 bases removed from V and 1 base from J, the gap between germline ends came to 3 bases. CDR3 sequence (DNA): TGTGCCAGCAGTTACTCAGTCCAAGAGACCCAGTACTTC. Protein: CASSYSVQETQYF.

This clonotype has a count of ten or more. The chain couples TRBV7-3 to TRBJ2-1, with 9 bases matching TRBD2. V gave up 4 bases and J gave up 14 bases; unmatched junction bases: 6. Germline V lookup: CDR1 SGHTA, CDR2 FQGTGA. This CDR3 region has 12 residues. The CDR3: CASSSVAGVKFF. CDR3 nucleotide sequence: TGTGCCAGCAGCTCCGTAGCGGGAGTAAAGTTCTTC.

This clonotype was detected ten times or more. The chain joins TRBV20-1 to TRBJ2-7; 10 nucleotides line up with TRBD1. Germline V gene data show CDR1 as DFQATT and CDR2 as SNEGSKA (reference sequence). V trimming: 6 bases; J trimming: 4 bases; junction bases outside the gene matches: 6. The CDR3 consists of 13 residues. The CDR3 region is CSAGQGVRYEQYF. The CDR3, as DNA: TGCAGTGCAGGACAGGGGGTTCGGTACGAGCAGTACTTC.